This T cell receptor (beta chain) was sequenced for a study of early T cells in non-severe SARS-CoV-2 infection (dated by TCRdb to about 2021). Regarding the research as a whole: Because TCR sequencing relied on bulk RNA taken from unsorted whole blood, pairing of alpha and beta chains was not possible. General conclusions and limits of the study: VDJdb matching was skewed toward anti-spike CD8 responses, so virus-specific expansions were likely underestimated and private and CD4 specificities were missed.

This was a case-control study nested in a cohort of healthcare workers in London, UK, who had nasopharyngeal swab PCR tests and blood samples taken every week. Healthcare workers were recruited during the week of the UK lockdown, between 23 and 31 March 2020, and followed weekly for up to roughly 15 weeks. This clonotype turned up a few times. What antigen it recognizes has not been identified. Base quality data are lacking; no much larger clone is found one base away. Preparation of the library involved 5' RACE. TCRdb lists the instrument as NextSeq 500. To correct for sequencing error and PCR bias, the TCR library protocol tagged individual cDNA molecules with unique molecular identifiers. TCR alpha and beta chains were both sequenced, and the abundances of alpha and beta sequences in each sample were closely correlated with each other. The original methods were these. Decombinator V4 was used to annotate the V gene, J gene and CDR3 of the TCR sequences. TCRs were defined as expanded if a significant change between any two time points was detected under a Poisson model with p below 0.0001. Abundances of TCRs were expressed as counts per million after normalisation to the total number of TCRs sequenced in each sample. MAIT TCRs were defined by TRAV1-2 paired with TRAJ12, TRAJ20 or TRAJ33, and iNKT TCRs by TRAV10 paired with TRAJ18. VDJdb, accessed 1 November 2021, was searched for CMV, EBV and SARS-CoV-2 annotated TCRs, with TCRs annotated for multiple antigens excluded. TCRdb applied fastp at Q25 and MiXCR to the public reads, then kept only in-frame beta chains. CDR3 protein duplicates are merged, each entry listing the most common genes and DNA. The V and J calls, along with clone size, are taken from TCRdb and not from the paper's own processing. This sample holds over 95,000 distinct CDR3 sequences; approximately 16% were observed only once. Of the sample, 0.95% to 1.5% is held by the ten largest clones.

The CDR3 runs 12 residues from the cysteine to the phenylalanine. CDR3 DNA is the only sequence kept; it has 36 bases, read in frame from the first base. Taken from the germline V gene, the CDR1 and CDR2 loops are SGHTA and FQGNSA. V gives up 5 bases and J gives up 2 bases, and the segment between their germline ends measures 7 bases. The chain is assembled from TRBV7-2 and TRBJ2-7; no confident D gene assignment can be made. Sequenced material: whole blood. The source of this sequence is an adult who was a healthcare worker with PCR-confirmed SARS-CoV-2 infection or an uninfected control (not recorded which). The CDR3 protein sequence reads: CASSPDTYEQYF. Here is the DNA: TGTGCCAGCAGCCCTGACACCTACGAGCAGTACTTC.